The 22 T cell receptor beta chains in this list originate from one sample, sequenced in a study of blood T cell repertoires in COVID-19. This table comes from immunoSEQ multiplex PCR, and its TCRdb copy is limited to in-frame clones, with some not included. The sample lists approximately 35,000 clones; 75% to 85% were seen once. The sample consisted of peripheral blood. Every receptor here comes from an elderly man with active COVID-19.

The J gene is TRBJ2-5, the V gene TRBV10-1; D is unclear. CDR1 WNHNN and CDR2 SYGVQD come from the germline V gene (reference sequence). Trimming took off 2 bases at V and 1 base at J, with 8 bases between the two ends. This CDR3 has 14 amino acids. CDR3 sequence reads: CASSELTVQETQYF. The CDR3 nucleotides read TGCGCCAGCAGTGAGCTTACAGTCCAAGAGACCCAGTACTTC.

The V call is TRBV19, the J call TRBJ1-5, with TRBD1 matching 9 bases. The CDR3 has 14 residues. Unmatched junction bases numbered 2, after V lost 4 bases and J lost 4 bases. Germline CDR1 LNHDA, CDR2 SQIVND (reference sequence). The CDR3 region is CASSTGTGNQPQHF. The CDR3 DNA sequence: TGTGCCAGTAGTACAGGGACAGGGAATCAGCCCCAGCATTTT.

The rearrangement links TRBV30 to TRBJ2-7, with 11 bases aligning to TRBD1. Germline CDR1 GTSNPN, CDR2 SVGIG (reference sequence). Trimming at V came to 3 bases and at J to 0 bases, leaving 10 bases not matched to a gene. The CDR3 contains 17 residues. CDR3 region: CAWSRDRGSPNSYEQYF. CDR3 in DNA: TGTGCCTGGAGCCGGGACAGGGGGTCCCCGAACTCCTACGAGCAGTACTTC.

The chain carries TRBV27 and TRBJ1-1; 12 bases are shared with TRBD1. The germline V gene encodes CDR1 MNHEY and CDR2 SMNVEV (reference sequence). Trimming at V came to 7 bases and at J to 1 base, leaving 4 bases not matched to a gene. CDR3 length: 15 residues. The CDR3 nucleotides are TGTGCCAGCATGGGACAGGGGGCGCGGAACACTGAAGCTTTCTTT. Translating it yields CASMGQGARNTEAFF.

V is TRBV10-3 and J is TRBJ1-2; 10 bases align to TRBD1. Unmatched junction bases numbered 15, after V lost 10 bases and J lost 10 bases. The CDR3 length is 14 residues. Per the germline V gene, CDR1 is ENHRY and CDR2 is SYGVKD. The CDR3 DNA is TGTGCCACCAGGGTGGGACAGGGGTTATCCCTCTACACCTTC. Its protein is CATRVGQGLSLYTF.

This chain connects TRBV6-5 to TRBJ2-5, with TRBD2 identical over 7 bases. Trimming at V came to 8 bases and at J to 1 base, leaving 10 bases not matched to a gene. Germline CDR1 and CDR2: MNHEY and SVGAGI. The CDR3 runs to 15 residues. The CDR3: CASSRRAGAQETQYF. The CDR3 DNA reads TGTGCCAGCTCCAGGCGGGCGGGAGCCCAAGAGACCCAGTACTTC.

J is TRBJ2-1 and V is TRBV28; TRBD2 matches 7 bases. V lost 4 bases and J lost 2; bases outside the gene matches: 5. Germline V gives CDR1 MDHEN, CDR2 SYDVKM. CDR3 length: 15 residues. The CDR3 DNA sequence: TGTGCCAGCAGTTCACAAGCGGGGCCCTACAATGAGCAGTTCTTC. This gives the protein CASSSQAGPYNEQFF.

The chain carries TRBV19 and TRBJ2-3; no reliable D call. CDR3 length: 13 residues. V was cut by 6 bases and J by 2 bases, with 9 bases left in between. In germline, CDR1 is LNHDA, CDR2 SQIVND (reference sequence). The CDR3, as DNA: TGTGCCAGTAGGCGGAAACCCACAGATACGCAGTATTTT. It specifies CASRRKPTDTQYF.

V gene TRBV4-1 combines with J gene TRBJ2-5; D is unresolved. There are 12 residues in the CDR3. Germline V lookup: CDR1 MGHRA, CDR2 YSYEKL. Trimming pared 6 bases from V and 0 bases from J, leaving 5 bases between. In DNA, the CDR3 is TGCGCCAGCAGGGCCAACCAAGAGACCCAGTACTTC. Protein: CASRANQETQYF.

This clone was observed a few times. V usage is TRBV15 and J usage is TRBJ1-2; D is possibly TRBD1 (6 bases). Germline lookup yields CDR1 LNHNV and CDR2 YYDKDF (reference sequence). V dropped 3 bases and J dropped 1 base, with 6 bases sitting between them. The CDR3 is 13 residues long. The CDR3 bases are TGTGCCACCAGCAGGGACAGTAACTATGGCTACACCTTC. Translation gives CATSRDSNYGYTF.

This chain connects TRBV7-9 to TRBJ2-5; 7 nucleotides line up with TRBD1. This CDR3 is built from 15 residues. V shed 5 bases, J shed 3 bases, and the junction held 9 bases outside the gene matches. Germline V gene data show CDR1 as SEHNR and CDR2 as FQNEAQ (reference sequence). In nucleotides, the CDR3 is TGTGCCAGCAGCATCGACCCGGGACAGAAAGAGACCCAGTACTTC. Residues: CASSIDPGQKETQYF.

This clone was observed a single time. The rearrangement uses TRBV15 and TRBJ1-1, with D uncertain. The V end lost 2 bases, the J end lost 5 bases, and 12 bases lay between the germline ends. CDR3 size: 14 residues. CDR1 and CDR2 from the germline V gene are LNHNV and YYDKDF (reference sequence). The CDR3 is CATSRIDRGTEAFF. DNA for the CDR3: TGTGCCACCAGCAGAATAGATAGAGGGACTGAAGCTTTCTTT.

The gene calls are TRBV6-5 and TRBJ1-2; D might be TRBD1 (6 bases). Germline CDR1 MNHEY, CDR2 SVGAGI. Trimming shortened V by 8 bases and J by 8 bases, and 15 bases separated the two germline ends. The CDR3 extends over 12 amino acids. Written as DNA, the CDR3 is TGTGCCAGCGGGGGAACAGGGAGAGGCTACACCTTC. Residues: CASGGTGRGYTF.

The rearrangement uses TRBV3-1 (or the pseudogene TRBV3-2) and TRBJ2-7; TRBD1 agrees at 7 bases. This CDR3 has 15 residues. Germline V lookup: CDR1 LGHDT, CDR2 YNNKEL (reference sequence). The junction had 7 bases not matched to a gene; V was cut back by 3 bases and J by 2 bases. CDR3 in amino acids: CASSHTGAMAYEQYF. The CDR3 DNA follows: TGTGCCAGCAGCCATACAGGGGCCATGGCCTACGAGCAGTACTTC.

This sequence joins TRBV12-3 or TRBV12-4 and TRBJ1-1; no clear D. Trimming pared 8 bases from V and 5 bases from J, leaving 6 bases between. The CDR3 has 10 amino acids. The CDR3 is CASFRTEAFF. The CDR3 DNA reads TGTGCCAGCTTTCGTACTGAAGCTTTCTTT.

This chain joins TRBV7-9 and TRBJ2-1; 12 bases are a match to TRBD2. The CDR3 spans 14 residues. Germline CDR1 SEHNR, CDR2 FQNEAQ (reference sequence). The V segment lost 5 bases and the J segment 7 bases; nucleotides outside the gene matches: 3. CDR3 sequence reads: CASSTSGGLNEQFF. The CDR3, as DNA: TGTGCCAGCAGCACTAGCGGGGGGCTTAATGAGCAGTTCTTC.

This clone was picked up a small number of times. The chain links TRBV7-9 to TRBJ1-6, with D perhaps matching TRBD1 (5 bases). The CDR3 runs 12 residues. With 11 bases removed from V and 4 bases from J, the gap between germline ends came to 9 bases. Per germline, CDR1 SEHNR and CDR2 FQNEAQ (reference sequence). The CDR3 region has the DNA TGTGCCCTCGGGGGGTATAATTCACCCCTCCACTTT. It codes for CALGGYNSPLHF.

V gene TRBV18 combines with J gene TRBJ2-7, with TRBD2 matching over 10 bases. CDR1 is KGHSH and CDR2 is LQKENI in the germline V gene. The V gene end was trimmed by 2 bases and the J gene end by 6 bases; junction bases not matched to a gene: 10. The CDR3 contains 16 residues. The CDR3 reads CASSPRSGGALSEQYF. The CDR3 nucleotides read TGTGCCAGCTCACCAAGGAGCGGGGGGGCCTTAAGCGAGCAGTACTTC.

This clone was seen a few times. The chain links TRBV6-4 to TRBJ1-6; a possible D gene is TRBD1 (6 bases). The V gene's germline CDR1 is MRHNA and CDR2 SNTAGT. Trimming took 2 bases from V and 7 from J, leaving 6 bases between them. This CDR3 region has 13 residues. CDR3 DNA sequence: TGTGCCAGCAGTGACAGGGGGAATTCACCCCTCCACTTT. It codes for CASSDRGNSPLHF.

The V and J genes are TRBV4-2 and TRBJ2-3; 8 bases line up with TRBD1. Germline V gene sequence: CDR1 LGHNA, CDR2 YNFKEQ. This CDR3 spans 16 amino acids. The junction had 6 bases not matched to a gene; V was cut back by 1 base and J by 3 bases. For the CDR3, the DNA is TGTGCCAGCAGCCAAGGGGGACAGGAGGGGACAGATACGCAGTATTTT. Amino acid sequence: CASSQGGQEGTDTQYF.

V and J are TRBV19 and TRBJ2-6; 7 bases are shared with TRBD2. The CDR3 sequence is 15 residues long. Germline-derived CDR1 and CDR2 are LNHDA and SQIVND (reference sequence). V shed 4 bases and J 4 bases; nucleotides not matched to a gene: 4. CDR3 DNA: TGTGCCAGTAGTAGGGGGGGTTTCGGGGCCAACGTCCTGACTTTC. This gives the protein CASSRGGFGANVLTF. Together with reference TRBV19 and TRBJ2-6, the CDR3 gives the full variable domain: DGGITQSPKYLFRKEGQNVTLSCEQNLNHDAMYWYRQDPGQGLRLIYYSQIVNDFQKGDIAEGYSVSREKKESFPLTVTSAQKNPTAFYLCASSRGGFGANVLTFGAGSRLTVL.

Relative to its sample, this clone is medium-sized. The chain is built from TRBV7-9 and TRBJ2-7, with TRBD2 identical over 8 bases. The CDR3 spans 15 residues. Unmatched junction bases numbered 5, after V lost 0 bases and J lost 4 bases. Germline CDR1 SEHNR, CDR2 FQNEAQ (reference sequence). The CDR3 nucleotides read TGTGCCAGCAGCTTAGCGGGTAGCGGGGCTTACGAGCAGTACTTC. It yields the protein CASSLAGSGAYEQYF.